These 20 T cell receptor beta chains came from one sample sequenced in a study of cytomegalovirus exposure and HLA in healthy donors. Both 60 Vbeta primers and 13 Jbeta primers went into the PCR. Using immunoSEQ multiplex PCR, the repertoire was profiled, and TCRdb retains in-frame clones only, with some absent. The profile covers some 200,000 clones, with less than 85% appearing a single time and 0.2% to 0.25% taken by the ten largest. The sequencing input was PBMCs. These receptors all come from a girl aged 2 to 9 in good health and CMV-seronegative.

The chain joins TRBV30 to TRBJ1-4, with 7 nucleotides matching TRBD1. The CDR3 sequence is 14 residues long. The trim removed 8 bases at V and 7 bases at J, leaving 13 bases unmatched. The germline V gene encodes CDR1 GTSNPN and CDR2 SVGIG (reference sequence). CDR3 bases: TGTGCCGTAGTCTACAAAAACAGGGGTGAAAAACTGTTTTTT. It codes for CAVVYKNRGEKLFF.

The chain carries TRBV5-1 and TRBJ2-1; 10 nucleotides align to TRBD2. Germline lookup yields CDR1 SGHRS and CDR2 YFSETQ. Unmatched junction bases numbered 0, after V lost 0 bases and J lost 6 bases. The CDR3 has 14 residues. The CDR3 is CASSLGLAGNEQFF. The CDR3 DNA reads TGCGCCAGCAGCTTGGGACTAGCGGGCAATGAGCAGTTCTTC.

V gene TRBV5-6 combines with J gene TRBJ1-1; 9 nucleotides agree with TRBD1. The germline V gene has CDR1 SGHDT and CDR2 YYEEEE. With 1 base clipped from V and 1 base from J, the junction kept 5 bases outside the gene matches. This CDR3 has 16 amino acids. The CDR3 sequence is CASSLSDRGPNTEAFF. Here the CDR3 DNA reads TGTGCCAGCAGCTTGTCGGACAGGGGTCCGAACACTGAAGCTTTCTTT.

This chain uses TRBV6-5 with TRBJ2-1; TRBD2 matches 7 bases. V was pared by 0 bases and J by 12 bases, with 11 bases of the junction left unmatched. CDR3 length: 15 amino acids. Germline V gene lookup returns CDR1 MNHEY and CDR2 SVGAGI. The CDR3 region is CASSYSASGGPAQFF. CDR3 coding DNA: TGTGCCAGCAGTTACTCGGCTAGCGGAGGCCCCGCGCAGTTCTTC.

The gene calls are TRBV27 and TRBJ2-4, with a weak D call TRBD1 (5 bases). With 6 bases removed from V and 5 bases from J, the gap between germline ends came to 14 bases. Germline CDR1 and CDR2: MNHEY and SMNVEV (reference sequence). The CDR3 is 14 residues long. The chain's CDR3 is CASRPDSTENIQYF. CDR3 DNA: TGTGCCAGCAGACCAGACAGTACAGAAAACATTCAGTACTTC.

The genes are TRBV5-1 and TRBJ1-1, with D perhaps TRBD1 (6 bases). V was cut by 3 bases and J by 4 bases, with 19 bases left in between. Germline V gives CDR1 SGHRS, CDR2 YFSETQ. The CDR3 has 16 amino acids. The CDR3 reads CASSWDPQGKVTEAFF. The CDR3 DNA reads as TGCGCCAGCAGCTGGGACCCACAGGGAAAGGTCACTGAAGCTTTCTTT. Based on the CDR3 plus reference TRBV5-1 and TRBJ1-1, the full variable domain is KAGVTQTPRYLIKTRGQQVTLSCSPISGHRSVSWYQQTPGQGLQFLFEYFSETQRNKGNFPGRFSGRQFSNSRSEMNVSTLELGDSALYLCASSWDPQGKVTEAFFGQGTRLTVV.

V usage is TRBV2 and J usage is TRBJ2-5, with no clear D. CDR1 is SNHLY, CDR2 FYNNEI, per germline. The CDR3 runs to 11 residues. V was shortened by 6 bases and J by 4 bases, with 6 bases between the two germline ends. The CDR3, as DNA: TGTGCCAGCAGGGTCGGAGAGACCCAGTACTTC. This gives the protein CASRVGETQYF.

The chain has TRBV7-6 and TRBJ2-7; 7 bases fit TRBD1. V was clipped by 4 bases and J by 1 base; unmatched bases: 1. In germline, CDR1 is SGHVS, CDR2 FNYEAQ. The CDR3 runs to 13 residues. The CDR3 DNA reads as TGTGCCAGCAGCTCGGACAGGTCCTACGAGCAGTACTTC. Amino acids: CASSSDRSYEQYF.

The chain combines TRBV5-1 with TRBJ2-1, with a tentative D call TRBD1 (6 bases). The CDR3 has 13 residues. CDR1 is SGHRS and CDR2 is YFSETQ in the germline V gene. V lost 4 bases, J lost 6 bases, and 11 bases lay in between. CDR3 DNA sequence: TGCGCCAGCAGCGGGCAGGACAGCAATGAGCAGTTCTTC. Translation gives CASSGQDSNEQFF.

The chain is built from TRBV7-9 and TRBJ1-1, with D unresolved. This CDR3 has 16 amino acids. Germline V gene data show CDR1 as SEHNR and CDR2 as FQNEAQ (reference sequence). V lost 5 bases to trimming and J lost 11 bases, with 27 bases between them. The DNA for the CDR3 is TGTGCCAGCAGCCCCAACCTTCGGGAGAAAAAACCGCCCGCTTTCTTT. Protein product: CASSPNLREKKPPAFF. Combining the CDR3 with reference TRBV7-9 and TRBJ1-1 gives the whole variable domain DTGVSQNPRHKITKRGQNVTFRCDPISEHNRLYWYRQTLGQGPEFLTYFQNEAQLEKSRLLSDRFSAERPKGSFSTLEIQRTEQGDSAMYLCASSPNLREKKPPAFFGQGTRLTVV.

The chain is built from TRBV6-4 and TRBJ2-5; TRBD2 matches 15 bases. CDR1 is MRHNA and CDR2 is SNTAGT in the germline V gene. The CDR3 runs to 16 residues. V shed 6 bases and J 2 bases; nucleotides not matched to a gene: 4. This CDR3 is CASRGLAGGRQETQYF. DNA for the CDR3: TGTGCCAGCAGGGGACTAGCGGGGGGTCGACAAGAGACCCAGTACTTC.

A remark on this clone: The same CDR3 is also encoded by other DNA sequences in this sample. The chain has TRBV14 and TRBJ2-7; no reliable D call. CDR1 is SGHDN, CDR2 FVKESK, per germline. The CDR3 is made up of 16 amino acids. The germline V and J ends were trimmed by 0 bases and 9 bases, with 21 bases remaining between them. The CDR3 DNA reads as TGTGCCAGCAGCCAAGAAGGTCTAGTGCCTTCGTCGGCGCAGTACTTC. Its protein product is CASSQEGLVPSSAQYF.

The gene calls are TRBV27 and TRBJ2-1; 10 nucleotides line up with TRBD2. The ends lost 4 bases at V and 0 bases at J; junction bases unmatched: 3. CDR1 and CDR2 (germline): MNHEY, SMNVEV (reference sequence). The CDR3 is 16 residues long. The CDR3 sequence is CASSYASGSSYNEQFF. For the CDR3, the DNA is TGTGCCAGCAGTTACGCTAGCGGGAGCTCCTACAATGAGCAGTTCTTC.

CDR3 coding DNA: TGTGCCAGCAGGATGGGCCTGCTGGGGAGCTCTGAAGCTTTCTTT. Translating it yields CASRMGLLGSSEAFF. The chain has TRBV6-1 and TRBJ1-1, with D uncertain. This CDR3 has 15 amino acids. Germline CDR1 and CDR2: MNHNS and SASEGT. V was pared by 6 bases and J by 6 bases, with 20 bases between.

DNA of the CDR3: TGTGCCAGCAGTACCCGTTCGGTATCCTACGAGCAGTACTTC. Amino acids: CASSTRSVSYEQYF. V usage is TRBV6-1 and J usage is TRBJ2-7; D unclear. This CDR3 is 14 amino acids long. Germline lookup yields CDR1 MNHNS and CDR2 SASEGT. Trimming stripped 5 bases from V and 1 base from J, with 12 bases between.

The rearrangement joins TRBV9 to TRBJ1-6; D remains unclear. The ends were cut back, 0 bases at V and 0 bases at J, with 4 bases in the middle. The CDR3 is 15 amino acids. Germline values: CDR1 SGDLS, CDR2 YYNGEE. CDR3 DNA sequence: TGTGCCAGCAGCGTAGCAGACTCCTATAATTCACCCCTCCACTTT. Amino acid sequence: CASSVADSYNSPLHF.

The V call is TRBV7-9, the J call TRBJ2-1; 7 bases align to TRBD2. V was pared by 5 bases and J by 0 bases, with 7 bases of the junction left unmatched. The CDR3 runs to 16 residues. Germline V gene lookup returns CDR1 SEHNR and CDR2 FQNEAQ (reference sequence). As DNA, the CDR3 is TGTGCCAGCAGCCAATCCGGGACTAACTCCTACAATGAGCAGTTCTTC. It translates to CASSQSGTNSYNEQFF. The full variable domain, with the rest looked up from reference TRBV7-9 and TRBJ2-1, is DTGVSQNPRHKITKRGQNVTFRCDPISEHNRLYWYRQTLGQGPEFLTYFQNEAQLEKSRLLSDRFSAERPKGSFSTLEIQRTEQGDSAMYLCASSQSGTNSYNEQFFGPGTRLTVL.

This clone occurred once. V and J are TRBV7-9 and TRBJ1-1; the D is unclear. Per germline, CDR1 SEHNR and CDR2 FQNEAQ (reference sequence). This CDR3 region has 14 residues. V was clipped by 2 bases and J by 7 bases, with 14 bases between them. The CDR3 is CASSLSLRQYEAFF. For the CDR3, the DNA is TGTGCCAGCAGCTTATCCCTCAGGCAGTATGAAGCTTTCTTT.

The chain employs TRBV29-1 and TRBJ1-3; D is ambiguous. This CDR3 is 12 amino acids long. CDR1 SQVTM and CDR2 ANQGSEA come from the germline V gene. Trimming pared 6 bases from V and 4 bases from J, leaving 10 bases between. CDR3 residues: CSVSLGGNTIYF. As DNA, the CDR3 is TGCAGCGTGTCACTCGGGGGAAACACCATATATTTT.

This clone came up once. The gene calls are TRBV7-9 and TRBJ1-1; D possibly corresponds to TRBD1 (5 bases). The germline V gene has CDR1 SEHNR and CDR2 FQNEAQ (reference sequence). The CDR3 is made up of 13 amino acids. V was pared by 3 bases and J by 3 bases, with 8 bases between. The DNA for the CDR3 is TGTGCCAGCAGCTTTAAAGGGGACACTGAAGCTTTCTTT. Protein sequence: CASSFKGDTEAFF.